This T cell receptor (beta chain) was sequenced in a study of T-cell reconstitution after alpha-beta-depleted transplantation in children. The study, taken as a whole, reports: The study reportedly traced alpha-beta T cells about two months after transplant to several hundred expanded graft clones. It was surviving recipient T cells and thymic progenitors that gave some patients high TCRbeta diversity at day 60.

TCRbeta library preparation incorporated unique molecular identifiers. MiXCR, applied by TCRdb to the PCR reads, yields one record per CDR3 protein. The data contain about 980,000 distinct CDR3 sequences, about 30% of them seen just once; the ten biggest clones take up roughly 27%. To note about this clonotype: Its antigen is as yet unknown.

The V gene's germline CDR1 is ENHRY and CDR2 SYGVKD. CDR3 length equals 14 residues. V was clipped by 11 bases and J by 5 bases; unmatched bases: 11. Sequenced material: PBMCs, mostly from graft donor cells, taken 360 days after TCRalphabeta/CD19-depleted stem cell transplant. This rearrangement joins TRBV10-3 to TRBJ2-5, with 10 bases lining up with TRBD1. This sequence originates from a boy in the first two years of life who had a stem cell transplant for SCID, so the T cells may come from the graft donor. The CDR3 loop is CAATSGQGPETQYF. The DNA for the CDR3 is TGTGCCGCAACTTCGGGACAGGGGCCGGAGACCCAGTACTTC.